This T cell receptor beta chain was retrieved from a study of early T cells in non-severe SARS-CoV-2 infection. Whole-study context: The sequenced material was bulk RNA from unsorted whole blood, and its chains were unpaired. General study points: CD4 and private specificities were missed by VDJdb matching, which favored anti-spike CD8 responses.

Unique molecular identifiers were attached to individual cDNA molecules. In TCRdb, the 5' RACE reads were re-called with MiXCR into one record per CDR3 protein. The sample yields 50,000 or so distinct CDR3 sequences, approximately 12% seen once. Details on this clonotype: Its specificity is unknown.

The J segment lost 7 bases and the V segment lost 5 bases, leaving 18 bases of the junction unmatched. Germline V gene lookup returns CDR1 SEHNR and CDR2 FQNEAQ (reference sequence). The CDR3 runs to 17 residues. Sequenced input: whole blood. The V gene is TRBV7-9, the J gene TRBJ2-3, with 7 bases lining up with TRBD2. This TCR was sampled from an adult who was a healthcare worker with PCR-confirmed SARS-CoV-2 infection or an uninfected control (not recorded which). The CDR3 loop reads CASSLVERGAPRNTQYF. CDR3 DNA: TGTGCCAGCAGCCTCGTGGAGCGGGGCGCACCTCGCAATACGCAGTATTTT.